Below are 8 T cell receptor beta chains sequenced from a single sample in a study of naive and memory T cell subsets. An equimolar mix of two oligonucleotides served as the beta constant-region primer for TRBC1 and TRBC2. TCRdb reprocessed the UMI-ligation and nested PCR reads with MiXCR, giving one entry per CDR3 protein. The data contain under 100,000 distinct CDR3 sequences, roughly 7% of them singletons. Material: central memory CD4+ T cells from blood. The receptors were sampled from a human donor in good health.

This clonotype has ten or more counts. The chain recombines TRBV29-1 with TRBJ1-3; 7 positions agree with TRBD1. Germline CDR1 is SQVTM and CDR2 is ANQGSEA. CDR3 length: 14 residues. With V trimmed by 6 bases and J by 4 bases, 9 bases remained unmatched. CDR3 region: CSVEIRGVGNTIYF. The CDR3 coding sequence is TGCAGCGTAGAAATCAGGGGGGTCGGAAACACCATATATTTT.

The CDR3 DNA sequence: TGTGCCACCAGCATCGGGCGGGGGGCCTACAATGAGCAGTTCTTC. Translated, it gives CATSIGRGAYNEQFF. This chain links TRBV15 with TRBJ2-1, with 8 bases fitting TRBD2. The trim removed 4 bases at V and 2 bases at J, leaving 4 bases unmatched. The CDR3 is 15 amino acids. Germline V gives CDR1 LNHNV, CDR2 YYDKDF (reference sequence).

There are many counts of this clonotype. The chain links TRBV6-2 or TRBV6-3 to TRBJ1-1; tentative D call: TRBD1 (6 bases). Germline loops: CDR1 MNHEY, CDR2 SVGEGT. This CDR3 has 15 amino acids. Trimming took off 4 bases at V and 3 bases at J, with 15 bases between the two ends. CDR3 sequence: CASSSVQQGDTEAFF. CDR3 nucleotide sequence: TGTGCCAGCAGTTCCGTCCAACAGGGAGACACTGAAGCTTTCTTT.

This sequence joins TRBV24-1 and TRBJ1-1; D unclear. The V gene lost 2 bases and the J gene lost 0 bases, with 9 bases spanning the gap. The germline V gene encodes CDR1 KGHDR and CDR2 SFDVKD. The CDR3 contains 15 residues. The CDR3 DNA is TGTGCCACCAGTGATTCCTCAGGATTGAACACTGAAGCTTTCTTT. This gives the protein CATSDSSGLNTEAFF.

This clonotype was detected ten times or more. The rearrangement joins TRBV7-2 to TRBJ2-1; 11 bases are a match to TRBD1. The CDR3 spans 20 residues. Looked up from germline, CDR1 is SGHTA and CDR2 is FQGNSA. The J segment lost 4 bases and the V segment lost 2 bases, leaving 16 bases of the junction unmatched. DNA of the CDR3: TGTGCCAGCAGCTTAAGGCGGGACAGGGGGGTTGGACTGGTTTACAATGAGCAGTTCTTC. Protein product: CASSLRRDRGVGLVYNEQFF.

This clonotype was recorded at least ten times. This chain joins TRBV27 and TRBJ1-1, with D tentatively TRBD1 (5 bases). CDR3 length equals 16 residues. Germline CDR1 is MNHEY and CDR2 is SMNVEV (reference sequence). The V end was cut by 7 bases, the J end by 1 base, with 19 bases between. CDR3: CASKYTLGGQNTEAFF. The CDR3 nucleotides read TGTGCCAGCAAATACACCCTGGGGGGTCAGAACACTGAAGCTTTCTTT.

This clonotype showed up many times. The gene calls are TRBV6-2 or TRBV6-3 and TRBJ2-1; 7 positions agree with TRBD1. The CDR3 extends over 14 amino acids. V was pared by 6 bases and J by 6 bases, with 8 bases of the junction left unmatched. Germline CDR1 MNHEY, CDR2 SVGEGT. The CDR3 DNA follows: TGTGCCAGCAGCAGAACGGGGACAGTCAATGAGCAGTTCTTC. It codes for CASSRTGTVNEQFF.

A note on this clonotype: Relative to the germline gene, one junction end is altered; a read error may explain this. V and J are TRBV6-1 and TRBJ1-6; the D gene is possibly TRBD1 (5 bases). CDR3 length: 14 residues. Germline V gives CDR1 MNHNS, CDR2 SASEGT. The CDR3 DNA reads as TGTGCCAGCAGTGCGGGACCCTATAATTCACCCCTCAACTTT. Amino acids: CASSAGPYNSPLNF.